Listed below are T cell receptor beta chains from one sample, sequenced in a study of cytomegalovirus exposure and HLA in healthy donors. Measured with immunoSEQ multiplex PCR; TCRdb has only the in-frame clones, and not every one. Of around 160,000 clones listed, roughly 80% were seen once; the top ten hold about a tenth. The sample was PBMCs. The receptors shown here come from a man younger than 30 in good health and CMV-seropositive. CDR3s include the opening cysteine and the closing phenylalanine or tryptophan. A D gene is named only where the DNA matches it firmly. Expanded clones get a size class; other rows say once, few or many, or leave the size out.

v_call	d_call	clone_size	j_call	cdr3_aa	cdr3_nt
TRBV11-2	TRBD1	once	TRBJ2-7	CASSSLRDRDHEQYF	TGTGCCAGCAGCTCGCTGCGGGACAGGGACCACGAGCAGTACTTC
TRBV6-5	TRBD1	NA	TRBJ1-2	CASSTGQGAGYTF	TGTGCCAGCAGCACGGGACAGGGTGCTGGCTACACCTTC
TRBV4-2	NA	few	TRBJ1-1	CASSHEQGDGRVAFF	TGTGCCAGCAGCCATGAACAGGGAGATGGACGGGTAGCTTTCTTT
TRBV28	NA	NA	TRBJ1-5	CASSFSQAQPQHF	TGTGCCAGCAGTTTTTCCCAGGCGCAGCCCCAGCATTTT
TRBV20-1	NA	NA	TRBJ1-1	CSVAKPTEAFF	TGCAGTGTCGCTAAACCCACTGAAGCTTTCTTT
TRBV5-6	TRBD1	NA	TRBJ2-2	CASSYDRDNTGELFF	TGTGCCAGCAGTTATGACAGGGACAACACCGGGGAGCTGTTTTTT
TRBV27	TRBD2	NA	TRBJ2-7	CASSLFPSGPYEQYF	TGTGCCAGCAGTTTATTCCCTAGCGGGCCGTACGAGCAGTACTTC
TRBV11-2	TRBD2	NA	TRBJ2-3	CASSLEGGGVTDTQYF	TGTGCCAGCAGCTTAGAGGGGGGGGGAGTCACAGATACGCAGTATTTT
TRBV27	NA	once	TRBJ1-1	CASSFGGNTEAFF	TGTGCCAGCAGTTTCGGGGGGAACACTGAAGCTTTCTTT
TRBV6-5	NA	NA	TRBJ2-1	CASSPEGVSYNEQFF	TGTGCCAGCAGTCCCGAGGGAGTATCCTACAATGAGCAGTTCTTC
TRBV18	TRBD1	NA	TRBJ2-4	CASSDINRDRANIQYF	TGTGCCAGCTCGGATATCAACCGGGACAGGGCCAACATTCAGTACTTC
TRBV28	NA	NA	TRBJ1-5	CASSKDSYSSHQHF	TGTGCCAGCAGTAAGGACAGCTACTCGTCCCACCAGCATTTT
TRBV4-2	NA	NA	TRBJ1-1	CASSQSRTEAFF	TGTGCCAGCAGCCAAAGCCGGACAGAAGCTTTCTTT
TRBV5-4	NA	NA	TRBJ1-3	CASSQGNRYSSGNTIYF	TGTGCCAGCAGCCAGGGGAACCGTTACTCCTCTGGAAACACCATATATTTT
TRBV29-1	NA	NA	TRBJ2-7	CSVSEPREGYEQYF	TGCAGCGTTTCGGAGCCCAGGGAAGGGTACGAGCAGTACTTC
TRBV19	TRBD1	NA	TRBJ1-2	CASGQGLYGYTF	TGTGCCAGTGGACAGGGCCTCTATGGCTACACCTTC
TRBV30	TRBD2	NA	TRBJ2-7	CAWSGTSAGEQYF	TGTGCCTGGAGCGGGACTAGCGCTGGCGAGCAGTACTTC
TRBV5-1	NA	NA	TRBJ1-5	CASSLDGAGRQPQHF	TGCGCCAGCAGCTTGGACGGTGCGGGGCGACAGCCCCAGCATTTT
TRBV5-5	TRBD1	NA	TRBJ1-4	CASSGTAEKLFF	TGTGCCAGCAGCGGGACAGCAGAAAAACTGTTTTTT
TRBV11-3	NA	NA	TRBJ2-5	CASSPLGQHETQYF	TGTGCCAGCAGCCCACTAGGGCAGCACGAGACCCAGTACTTC
TRBV11-2	TRBD1	NA	TRBJ2-7	CASSLSGGEQYF	TGTGCCAGCAGCTTATCAGGGGGAGAGCAGTACTTC
TRBV18	NA	NA	TRBJ2-5	CASSETSGGSETQYF	TGTGCCAGCTCAGAGACTAGTGGGGGGTCCGAGACCCAGTACTTC
TRBV28	NA	NA	TRBJ1-4	CASSLGGGGTNEKLFF	TGTGCCAGCAGTCTTGGGGGGGGCGGCACTAATGAAAAACTGTTTTTT
TRBV27	NA	once	TRBJ1-1	CASSPMPGWNTEAFF	TGTGCCAGCAGTCCGATGCCCGGTTGGAACACTGAAGCTTTCTTT
TRBV6-5	NA	few	TRBJ1-1	CATRLSDTEAFF	TGTGCCACCCGTTTATCGGACACTGAAGCTTTCTTT
TRBV20-1	NA	NA	TRBJ2-7	CSARSYYEQYF	TGCAGTGCTAGGTCCTACTACGAGCAGTACTTC
TRBV2	NA	NA	TRBJ1-1	CASSESDPEAFF	TGTGCCAGCAGTGAAAGCGACCCTGAAGCTTTCTTT
TRBV4-2	NA	NA	TRBJ2-5	CASSQSNAAGETQYF	TGTGCCAGCAGCCAATCCAACGCGGCCGGAGAGACCCAGTACTTC
TRBV9	NA	NA	TRBJ1-1	CASTPGPEGTNTEAFF	TGTGCCAGCACCCCAGGTCCCGAGGGTACGAACACTGAAGCTTTCTTT
TRBV28	TRBD1	NA	TRBJ1-1	CASSDTGGIGNTEAFF	TGTGCCAGCAGTGATACAGGGGGTATTGGGAACACTGAAGCTTTCTTT
TRBV27	TRBD1	NA	TRBJ1-2	CASSLTYRDREYGYTF	TGTGCCAGCAGTTTAACCTACAGGGACAGGGAATATGGCTACACCTTC
TRBV4-2	NA	NA	TRBJ1-1	CASSQGQNTEAFF	TGTGCCAGCAGCCAAGGGCAGAACACTGAAGCTTTCTTT
TRBV10-3	NA	NA	TRBJ2-3	CAISESTVKDRDSYTDTQYF	TGTGCCATCAGTGAGTCGACGGTAAAAGACCGGGACTCATACACAGATACGCAGTATTTT
TRBV6-6	NA	NA	TRBJ2-7	CASSEGVEQYF	TGTGCCAGCAGTGAGGGGGTAGAGCAGTACTTC
TRBV29-1	TRBD1	NA	TRBJ1-1	CSVESGTADTEAFF	TGCAGCGTTGAAAGTGGGACAGCCGACACTGAAGCTTTCTTT
TRBV6-5	NA	NA	TRBJ2-7	CASRRTGMGSYEQYF	TGTGCCAGCAGACGAACAGGGATGGGGTCCTACGAGCAGTACTTC
TRBV6-1	NA	few	TRBJ2-3	CASRPDKVGEDTQYF	TGTGCCAGCCGCCCCGACAAGGTGGGCGAGGATACGCAGTATTTT
TRBV30	NA	NA	TRBJ2-7	CALTSSGGINDF	TGTGCCTTGACCTCATCCGGGGGTATTAACGACTTC
TRBV10-3	NA	NA	TRBJ1-1	CAISEPDKAGTEAFF	TGTGCCATCAGTGAGCCCGATAAGGCAGGCACTGAAGCTTTCTTT
TRBV28	TRBD1	NA	TRBJ2-1	CASEMIGTGGYNEQFF	TGTGCCAGCGAGATGATCGGGACAGGGGGATACAATGAGCAGTTCTTC
TRBV7-9	NA	NA	TRBJ2-1	CASSLVVSRYNEQFF	TGTGCCAGCAGCTTAGTTGTTAGCAGATACAATGAGCAGTTCTTC
TRBV29-1	NA	once	TRBJ1-1	CSVDIRGLDTEAFF	TGCAGCGTAGATATCAGGGGTCTCGACACTGAAGCTTTCTTT
TRBV19	NA	NA	TRBJ1-2	CASSPRGEEGYTF	TGTGCCAGTAGCCCTCGGGGGGAGGAGGGCTACACCTTC
TRBV10-3	NA	few	TRBJ2-7	CAISETGPEQYF	TGTGCCATCAGTGAGACAGGGCCCGAGCAGTACTTC
TRBV7-9	TRBD1	few	TRBJ1-5	CASSLTGFQPQHF	TGTGCCAGCAGCCTGACAGGGTTTCAGCCCCAGCATTTT
TRBV9	NA	NA	TRBJ2-7	CASSVQQGYEQYF	TGTGCCAGCAGCGTGCAACAGGGCTACGAGCAGTACTTC
TRBV4-3	TRBD1	NA	TRBJ2-2	CASSSGTGAPGELFF	TGCGCCAGCAGCTCCGGGACAGGGGCCCCCGGGGAGCTGTTTTTT
TRBV7-2	NA	NA	TRBJ2-1	CASSPMAGGVNEQFF	TGTGCCAGCAGCCCAATGGCCGGGGGTGTGAATGAGCAGTTCTTC